This T cell receptor beta chain derives from a study of T cells in Graves' hyperthyroidism and ophthalmopathy. Study-wide findings and caveats: Blood also contained most expanded thyroid clonotypes above 0.001.

Diagnoses rested on clinical symptoms, serum thyroxine and TRAb, thyroid ultrasound and orbital computed tomography. Cells are PBMCs isolated from more than 8.5 ml of fresh blood. Amplification targeted TCR beta CDR3 regions from RNA transcripts. TCR CDR3 regions were first amplified by RT-PCR with HTBI primers. TCRdb fed the multiplex PCR reads into MiXCR, producing one record per CDR3 protein. This table has 640,000 or so distinct CDR3 sequences, 12% to 15% appearing once. This clonotype was picked up many times. Its antigen is not identified. The TCR originated in a woman younger than 30 with Graves' ophthalmopathy. Sequenced: blood.

For the CDR3, the DNA is TGTGCCAGCTCACCCCCTTCACTAGCGGGACGGGAGCAGTACTTC. Amino acid sequence: CASSPPSLAGREQYF. V gene TRBV18 combines with J gene TRBJ2-7, with 10 bases aligning to TRBD2. V lost 3 bases, J lost 7 bases, and 9 bases stayed unmatched. This CDR3 contains 15 residues. From germline, CDR1 is KGHSH and CDR2 LQKENI.